This entry lists 15 T cell receptor beta chains sequenced from one sample in a study of blood T cells in healthy people across ages. The second PCR ran roughly 6 to 11 cycles with a sample-barcoded 5' primer and J-beta primers. TCRdb fed the 5' RACE reads into MiXCR, producing one record per CDR3 protein. The table includes 1,300,000 or so distinct CDR3 sequences, around 55% detected once. The material sequenced was blood. These receptor sequences come from a man younger than 35 in good health.

With respect to this clonotype: One end of the junction is discordant with germline, which a read error may explain. The gene calls are TRBV6-2 or TRBV6-3 and TRBJ2-7; D remains ambiguous. The CDR3 length is 13 residues. The V gene's germline CDR1 is MNHEY and CDR2 SVGEGT. The chain's CDR3 is CASSYSSGYDQYF. DNA of the CDR3: TGTGCCAGCAGTTACTCTTCGGGTTACGACCAGTACTTC.

The chain is built from TRBV10-3 and TRBJ1-2; the match to TRBD1 covers 7 bases. Per germline, CDR1 ENHRY and CDR2 SYGVKD. The junction had 4 bases not matched to a gene; V was cut back by 6 bases and J by 0 bases. The CDR3 is 14 residues long. CDR3 bases: TGTGCCATCAGGGGGACAGTCCCTAACTATGGCTACACCTTC. As protein: CAIRGTVPNYGYTF.

This chain links TRBV12-3 or TRBV12-4 with TRBJ1-2; possible D gene TRBD1, 6 bases. The CDR3 spans 20 residues. V dropped 6 bases and J dropped 5 bases, with 34 bases sitting between them. The CDR3 DNA follows: TGTGCCAGCAGCTCGGATCCCCTCCCCCGGAAACGCCAGGGGAGGTATGGCTACACCTTC. Protein sequence: CASSSDPLPRKRQGRYGYTF.

This clonotype showed up just a few times. V usage is TRBV10-3 and J usage is TRBJ2-3, with 13 bases aligning to TRBD2. Looked up from germline, CDR1 is ENHRY and CDR2 is SYGVKD. Trimming cost V 3 bases and J 0 bases; bases outside gene matches: 6. This CDR3 spans 18 amino acids. The CDR3 sequence is CAISEGLAGAPSTDTQYF. DNA for the CDR3: TGTGCCATCAGTGAAGGACTAGCGGGAGCCCCCAGCACAGATACGCAGTATTTT.

This clonotype came up many times. The chain combines TRBV4-1 with TRBJ1-5; D may be TRBD1 (5 bases). The germline V gene encodes CDR1 MGHRA and CDR2 YSYEKL. V was shortened by 4 bases and J by 0 bases, with 10 bases between the two germline ends. The length of the CDR3 is 15 residues. The CDR3 sequence is CASSLRGVSNQPQHF. DNA of the CDR3: TGCGCCAGCAGCCTGCGAGGGGTTAGCAATCAGCCCCAGCATTTT.

The V call is TRBV20-1, the J call TRBJ1-5; D may be TRBD1 (5 bases). The CDR3 extends over 16 amino acids. The V gene's germline CDR1 is DFQATT and CDR2 SNEGSKA (reference sequence). Between the trimmed V and J ends, which lost 0 bases and 4 bases, there was a span of 16 bases. The CDR3 coding sequence is TGCAGTGCTAGAGATGCGGAGGGGCCGGGGAATCAGCCCCAGCATTTT. Translated: CSARDAEGPGNQPQHF.

A few counts support this clonotype. This chain joins TRBV4-1 and TRBJ1-5; D unclear. The V gene's germline CDR1 is MGHRA and CDR2 YSYEKL. The length of the CDR3 is 13 residues. The V end was cut by 2 bases, the J end by 9 bases, with 11 bases between. In DNA, the CDR3 is TGCGCCAGCAGCCAAAGTGGGGTTTCGCCCCAGCATTTT. It yields the protein CASSQSGVSPQHF.

The rearrangement joins TRBV20-1 to TRBJ2-7; D unresolved. Trimming stripped 4 bases from V and 0 bases from J, with 13 bases between. Germline lookup yields CDR1 DFQATT and CDR2 SNEGSKA (reference sequence). The CDR3 has 14 residues. CDR3 region: CSATGPESSYEQYF. The CDR3 nucleotides read TGCAGTGCTACTGGGCCAGAGAGCTCCTACGAGCAGTACTTC.

J is TRBJ2-7 and V is TRBV4-3; perhaps TRBD2 as D (6 bases). Per the germline V gene, CDR1 is LGHNA and CDR2 is YSLEER. CDR3 size: 16 residues. The V end was cut by 1 base, the J end by 3 bases, with 16 bases between. CDR3 region: CASSQGGGAVRYEQYF. As DNA, the CDR3 is TGCGCCAGCAGCCAAGGTGGCGGGGCTGTTCGCTACGAGCAGTACTTC.

CDR3 DNA sequence: TGCAGTGCTTCTCCACCTTGGCACAATGAGCAGTTCTTC. Translated: CSASPPWHNEQFF. This chain joins TRBV20-1 and TRBJ2-1; D not resolved. The CDR3 has 13 amino acids. V was clipped by 5 bases and J by 5 bases, with 13 bases between them. The V gene's germline CDR1 is DFQATT and CDR2 SNEGSKA (reference sequence).

This clonotype has more than one count but fewer than ten. The V gene is TRBV5-1, the J gene TRBJ2-7; D uncertain. In germline, CDR1 is SGHRS, CDR2 YFSETQ. V dropped 4 bases and J dropped 6 bases, with 14 bases sitting between them. The CDR3 is made up of 13 amino acids. This chain's CDR3 is CASSAALSGEQYF. CDR3 sequence (DNA): TGCGCCAGCAGCGCCGCGTTGTCGGGCGAGCAGTACTTC. The whole variable domain, remainder taken from reference TRBV5-1 and TRBJ2-7, is KAGVTQTPRYLIKTRGQQVTLSCSPISGHRSVSWYQQTPGQGLQFLFEYFSETQRNKGNFPGRFSGRQFSNSRSEMNVSTLELGDSALYLCASSAALSGEQYFGPGTRLTVT.

As to this clonotype: Germline is not matched at one junction end, which may reflect a read error. CDR3 residues: CASSLLADGGLQYF. CDR3 nucleotide sequence: TGTGCTAGCAGCTTACTCGCAGATGGGGGCCTGCAGTACTTC. This chain uses TRBV7-8 with TRBJ2-1; TRBD1 is a possible D gene (6 bases). The J call may not be correct, given that the DNA end is closer to TRBJ2-7. Germline values: CDR1 SGHVS, CDR2 FQNEAQ. The CDR3 is made up of 14 amino acids.

V and J are TRBV13 and TRBJ1-1, with 7 bases lining up with TRBD1. CDR1 is PRHDT, CDR2 FYEKMQ, per germline (reference sequence). Losses at the gene ends were 8 bases for V and 2 bases for J; bases not matched to a gene: 11. The CDR3 runs 15 residues. CDR3 nucleotide sequence: TGTGCCAGCTTCCGGGACAGCTACTCAAACACTGAAGCTTTCTTT. Its protein is CASFRDSYSNTEAFF. The full variable domain, in which reference TRBV13 and TRBJ1-1 provide the parts outside the CDR3, is AAGVIQSPRHLIKEKRETATLKCYPIPRHDTVYWYQQGPGQDPQFLISFYEKMQSDKGSIPDRFSAQQFSDYHSELNMSSLELGDSALYFCASFRDSYSNTEAFFGQGTRLTVV.

This sequence joins TRBV20-1 and TRBJ2-7; D gene unclear. The J call may be in error: the DNA end matches TRBJ2-5 better. CDR1 and CDR2 from the germline V gene are DFQATT and SNEGSKA (reference sequence). The CDR3 is made up of 11 amino acids. The CDR3 sequence: CSARKEQTQYF. CDR3 DNA sequence: TGCAGTGCTAGAAAAGAACAGACCCAGTACTTC.

The chain links TRBV6-1 to TRBJ1-6; D is perhaps TRBD1 (5 bases). The V gene's germline CDR1 is MNHNS and CDR2 SASEGT. The CDR3 has 16 residues. V lost 6 bases and J lost 0, with 12 bases in between. For the CDR3, the DNA is TGTGCCAGCAGAGTAGGGGAGAGCTCCTATAATTCACCCCTCCACTTT. Translating gives CASRVGESSYNSPLHF.